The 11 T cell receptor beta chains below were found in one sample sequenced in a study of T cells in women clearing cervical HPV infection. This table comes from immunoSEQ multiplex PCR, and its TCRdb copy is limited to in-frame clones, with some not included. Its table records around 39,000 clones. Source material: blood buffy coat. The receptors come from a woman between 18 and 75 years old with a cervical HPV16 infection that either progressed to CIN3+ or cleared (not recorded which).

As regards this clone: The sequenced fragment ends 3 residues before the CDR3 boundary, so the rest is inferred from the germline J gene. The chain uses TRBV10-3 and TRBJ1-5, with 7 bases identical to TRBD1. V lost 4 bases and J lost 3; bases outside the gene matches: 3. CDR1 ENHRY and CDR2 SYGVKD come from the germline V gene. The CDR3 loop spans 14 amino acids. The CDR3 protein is CAISATGNNQPQHF. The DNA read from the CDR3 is TGTGCCATCAGTGCGACAGGGAACAATCAGCCC.

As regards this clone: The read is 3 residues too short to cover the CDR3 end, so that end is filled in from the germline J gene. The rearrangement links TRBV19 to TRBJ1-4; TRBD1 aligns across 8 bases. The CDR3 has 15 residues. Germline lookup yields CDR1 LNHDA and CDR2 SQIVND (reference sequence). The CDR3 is CASSSSDRVTSPLFF. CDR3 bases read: TGTGCCAGTAGTTCGTCGGACAGGGTTACTTCACCA.

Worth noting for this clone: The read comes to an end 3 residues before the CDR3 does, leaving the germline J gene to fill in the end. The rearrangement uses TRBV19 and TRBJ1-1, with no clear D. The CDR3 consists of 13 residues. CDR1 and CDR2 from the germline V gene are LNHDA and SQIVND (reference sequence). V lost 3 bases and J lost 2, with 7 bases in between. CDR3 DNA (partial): TGTGCCAGTAGTATCGGGGTTAACACTGAA. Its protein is CASSIGVNTE. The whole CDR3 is CASSIGVNTEAFF.

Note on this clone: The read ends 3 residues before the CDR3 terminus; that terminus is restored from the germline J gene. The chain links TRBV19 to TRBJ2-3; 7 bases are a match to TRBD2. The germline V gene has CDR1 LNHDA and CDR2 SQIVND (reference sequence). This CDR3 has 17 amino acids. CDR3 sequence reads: CASSTPVSSGGTQPQYF. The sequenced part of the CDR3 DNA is TGTGCCAGTAGCACTCCTGTGTCCTCCGGGGGGACGCAGCCG.

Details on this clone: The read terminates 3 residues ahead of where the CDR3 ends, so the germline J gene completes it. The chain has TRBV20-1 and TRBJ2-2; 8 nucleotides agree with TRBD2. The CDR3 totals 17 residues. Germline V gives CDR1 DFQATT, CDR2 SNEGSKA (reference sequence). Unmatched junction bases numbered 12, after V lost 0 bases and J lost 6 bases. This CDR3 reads CSARDNRGGYWAGELFF. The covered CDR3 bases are TGCAGTGCTAGAGATAACCGGGGGGGCTATTGGGCCGGGGAG.

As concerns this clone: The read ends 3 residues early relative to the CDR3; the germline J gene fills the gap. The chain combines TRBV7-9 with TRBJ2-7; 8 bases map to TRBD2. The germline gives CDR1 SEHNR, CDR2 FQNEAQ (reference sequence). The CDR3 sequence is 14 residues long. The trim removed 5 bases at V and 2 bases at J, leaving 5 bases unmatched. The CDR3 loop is CASSQRELTYEQYF. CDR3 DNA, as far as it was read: TGTGCCAGCAGCCAGCGGGAGCTCACCTACGAG. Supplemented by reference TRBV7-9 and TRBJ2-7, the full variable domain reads DTGVSQNPRHKITKRGQNVTFRCDPISEHNRLYWYRQTLGQGPEFLTYFQNEAQLEKSRLLSDRFSAERPKGSFSTLEIQRTEQGDSAMYLCASSQRELTYEQYFGPGTRLTVT.

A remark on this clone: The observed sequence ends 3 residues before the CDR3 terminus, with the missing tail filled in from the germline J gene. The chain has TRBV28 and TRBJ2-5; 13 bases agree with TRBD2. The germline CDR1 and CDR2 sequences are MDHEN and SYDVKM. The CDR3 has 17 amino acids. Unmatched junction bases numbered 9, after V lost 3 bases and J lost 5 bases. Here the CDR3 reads CASSFFGTSGVGETQYF. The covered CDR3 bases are TGTGCCAGCAGTTTCTTCGGGACTAGCGGGGTGGGGGAGACC.

This chain's CDR3 is CATGASGSTDTQYF. The CDR3 DNA, read in part, is TGTGCCACCGGCGCTAGCGGTAGCACAGATACG. The V call is TRBV10-3, the J call TRBJ2-3; 7 positions match TRBD2. The sequence runs out 3 residues before the end of the CDR3; the remainder is reconstructed from the germline J gene. Per the germline V gene, CDR1 is ENHRY and CDR2 is SYGVKD. V gave up 10 bases and J gave up 0 bases; unmatched junction bases: 7. This CDR3 region has 14 residues.

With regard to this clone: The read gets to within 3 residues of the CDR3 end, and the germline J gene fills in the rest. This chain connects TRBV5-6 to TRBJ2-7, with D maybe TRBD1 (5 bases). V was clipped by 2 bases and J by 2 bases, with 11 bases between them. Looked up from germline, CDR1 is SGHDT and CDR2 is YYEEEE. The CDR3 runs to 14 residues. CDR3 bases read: TGTGCCAGCAGCTTAGGGTCAGGGACCTACGAG. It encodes CASSLGSGTYE. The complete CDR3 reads CASSLGSGTYEQYF. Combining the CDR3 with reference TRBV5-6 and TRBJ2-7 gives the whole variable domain DAGVTQSPTHLIKTRGQQVTLRCSPKSGHDTVSWYQQALGQGPQFIFQYYEEEERQRGNFPDRFSGHQFPNYSSELNVNALLLGDSALYLCASSLGSGTYEQYFGPGTRLTVT.

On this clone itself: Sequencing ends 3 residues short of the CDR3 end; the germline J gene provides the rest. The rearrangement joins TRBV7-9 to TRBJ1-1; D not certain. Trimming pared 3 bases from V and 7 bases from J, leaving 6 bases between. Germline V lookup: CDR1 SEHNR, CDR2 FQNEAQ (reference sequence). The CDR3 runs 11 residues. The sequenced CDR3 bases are TGTGCCAGCAGCTTTGAAGGTGAA. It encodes CASSFEGE. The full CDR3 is CASSFEGEAFF.

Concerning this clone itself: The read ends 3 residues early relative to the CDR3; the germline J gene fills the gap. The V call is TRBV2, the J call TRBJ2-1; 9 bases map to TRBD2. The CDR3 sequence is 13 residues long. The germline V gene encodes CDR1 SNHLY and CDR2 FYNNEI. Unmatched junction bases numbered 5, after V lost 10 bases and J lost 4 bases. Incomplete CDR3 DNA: TGTGCCACCGCTAGCGGGGCTTACAATGAG. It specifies CATASGAYNE. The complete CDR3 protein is CATASGAYNEQFF.